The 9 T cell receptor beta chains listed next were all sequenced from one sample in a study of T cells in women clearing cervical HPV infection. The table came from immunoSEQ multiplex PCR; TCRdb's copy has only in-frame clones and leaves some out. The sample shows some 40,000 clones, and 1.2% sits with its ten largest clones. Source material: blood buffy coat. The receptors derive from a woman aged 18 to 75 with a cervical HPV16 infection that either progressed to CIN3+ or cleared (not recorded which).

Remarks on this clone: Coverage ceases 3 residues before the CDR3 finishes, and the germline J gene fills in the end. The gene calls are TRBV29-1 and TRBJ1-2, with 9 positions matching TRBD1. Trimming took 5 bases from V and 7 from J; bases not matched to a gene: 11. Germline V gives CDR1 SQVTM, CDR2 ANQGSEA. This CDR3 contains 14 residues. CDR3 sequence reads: CSVSSGQGLLGYTF. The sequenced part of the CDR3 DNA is TGCAGCGTTTCATCGGGACAGGGTCTTCTTGGC.

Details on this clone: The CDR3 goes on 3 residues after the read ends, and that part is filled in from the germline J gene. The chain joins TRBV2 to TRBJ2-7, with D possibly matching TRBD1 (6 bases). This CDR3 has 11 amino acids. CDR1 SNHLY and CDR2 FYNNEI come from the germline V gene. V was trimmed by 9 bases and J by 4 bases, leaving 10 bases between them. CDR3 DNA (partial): TGTGCCAGAGGCACAGGGTACGAG. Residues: CARGTGYE. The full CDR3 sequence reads CARGTGYEQYF.

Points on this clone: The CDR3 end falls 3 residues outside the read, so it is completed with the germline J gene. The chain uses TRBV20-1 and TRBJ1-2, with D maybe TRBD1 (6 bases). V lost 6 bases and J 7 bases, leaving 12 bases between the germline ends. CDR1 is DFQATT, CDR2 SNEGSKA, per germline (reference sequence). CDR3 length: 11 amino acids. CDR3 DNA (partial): TGCAGTGCAGAGAGGGGGTCTGGC. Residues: CSAERGSG. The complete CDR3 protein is CSAERGSGYTF.

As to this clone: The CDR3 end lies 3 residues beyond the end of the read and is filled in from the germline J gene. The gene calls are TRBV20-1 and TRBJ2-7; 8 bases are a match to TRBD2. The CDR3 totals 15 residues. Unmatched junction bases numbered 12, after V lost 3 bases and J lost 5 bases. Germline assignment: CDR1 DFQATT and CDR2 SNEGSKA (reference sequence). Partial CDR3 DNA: TGCAGTGCTAGGAAGCCGCGGACTAGCATTGACGAG. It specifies CSARKPRTSIDE. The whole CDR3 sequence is CSARKPRTSIDEQYF.

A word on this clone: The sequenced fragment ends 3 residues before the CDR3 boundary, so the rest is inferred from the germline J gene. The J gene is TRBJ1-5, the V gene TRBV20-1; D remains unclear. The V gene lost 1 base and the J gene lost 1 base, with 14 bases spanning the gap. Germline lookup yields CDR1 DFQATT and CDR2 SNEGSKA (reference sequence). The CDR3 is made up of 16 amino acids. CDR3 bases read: TGCAGTGCTAGAGGACCTCCGGGGTCGAGCAATCAGCCC. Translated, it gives CSARGPPGSSNQP. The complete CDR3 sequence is CSARGPPGSSNQPQHF.

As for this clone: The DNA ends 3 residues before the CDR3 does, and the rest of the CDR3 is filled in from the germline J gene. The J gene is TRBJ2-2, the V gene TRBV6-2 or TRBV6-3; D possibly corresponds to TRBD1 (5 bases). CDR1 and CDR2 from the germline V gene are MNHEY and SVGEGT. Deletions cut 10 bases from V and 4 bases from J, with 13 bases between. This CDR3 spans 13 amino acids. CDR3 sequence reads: CATQTGGTGELFF. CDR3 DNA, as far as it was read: TGTGCCACCCAAACAGGTGGCACCGGGGAG.

The CDR3 sequence is CASSLGDRGNEQYF. The covered CDR3 bases are TGTGCCAGCAGCTTAGGGGACAGGGGGAACGAG. V gene TRBV7-9 combines with J gene TRBJ2-7, with 11 bases lining up with TRBD1. The read terminates 3 residues ahead of where the CDR3 ends, so the germline J gene completes it. V lost 1 base and J lost 5; bases outside the gene matches: 1. This CDR3 is 14 amino acids long. Germline V lookup: CDR1 SEHNR, CDR2 FQNEAQ (reference sequence).

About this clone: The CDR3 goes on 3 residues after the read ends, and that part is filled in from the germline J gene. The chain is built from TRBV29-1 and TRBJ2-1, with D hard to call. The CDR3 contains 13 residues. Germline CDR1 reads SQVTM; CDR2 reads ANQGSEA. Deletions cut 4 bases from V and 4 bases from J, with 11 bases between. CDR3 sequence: CSVVAALYNEQFF. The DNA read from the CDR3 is TGCAGCGTTGTTGCCGCGTTATACAATGAG.

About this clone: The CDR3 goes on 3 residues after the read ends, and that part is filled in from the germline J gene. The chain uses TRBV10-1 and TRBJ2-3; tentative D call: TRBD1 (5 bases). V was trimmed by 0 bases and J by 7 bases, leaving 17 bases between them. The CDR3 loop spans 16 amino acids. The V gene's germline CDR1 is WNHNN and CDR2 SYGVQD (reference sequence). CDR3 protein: CASSESDNPRLNTQYF. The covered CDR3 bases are TGCGCCAGCAGTGAGTCGGACAACCCACGTTTAAATACG.